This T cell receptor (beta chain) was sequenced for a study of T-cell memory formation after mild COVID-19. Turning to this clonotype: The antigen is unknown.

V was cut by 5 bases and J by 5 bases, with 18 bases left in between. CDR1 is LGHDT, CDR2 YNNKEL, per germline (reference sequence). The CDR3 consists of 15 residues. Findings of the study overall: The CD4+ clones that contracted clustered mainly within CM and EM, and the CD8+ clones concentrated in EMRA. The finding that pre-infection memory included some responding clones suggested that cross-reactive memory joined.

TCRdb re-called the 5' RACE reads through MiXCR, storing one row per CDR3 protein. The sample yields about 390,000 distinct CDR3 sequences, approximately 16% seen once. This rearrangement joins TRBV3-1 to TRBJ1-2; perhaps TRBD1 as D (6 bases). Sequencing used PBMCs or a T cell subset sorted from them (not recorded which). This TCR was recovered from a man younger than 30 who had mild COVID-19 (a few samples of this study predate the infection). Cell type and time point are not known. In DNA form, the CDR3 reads TGTGCCAGCAGCTGGACAGTGTCAACGTCTTATGGCTACACCTTC. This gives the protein CASSWTVSTSYGYTF.